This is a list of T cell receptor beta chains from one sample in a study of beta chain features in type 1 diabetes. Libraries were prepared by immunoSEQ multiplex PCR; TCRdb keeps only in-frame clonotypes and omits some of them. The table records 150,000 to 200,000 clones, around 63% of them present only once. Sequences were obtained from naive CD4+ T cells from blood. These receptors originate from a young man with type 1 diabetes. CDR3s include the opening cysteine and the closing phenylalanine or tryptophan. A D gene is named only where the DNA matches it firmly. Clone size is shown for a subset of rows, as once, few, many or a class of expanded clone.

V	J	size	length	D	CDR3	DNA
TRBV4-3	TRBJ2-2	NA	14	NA	CASSQIREGGELFF	TGCGCCAGCAGCCAAATCAGGGAAGGCGGGGAGCTGTTTTTT
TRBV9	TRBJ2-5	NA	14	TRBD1	CASSVTGSRETQYF	TGTGCCAGCAGCGTGACAGGGAGCCGAGAGACCCAGTACTTC
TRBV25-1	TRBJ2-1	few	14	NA	CASSESGDYNEQFF	TGTGCCAGCAGTGAGTCAGGGGACTACAATGAGCAGTTCTTC
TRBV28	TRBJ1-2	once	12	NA	CASSPIDYGYTF	TGTGCCAGCAGTCCTATTGACTATGGCTACACCTTC
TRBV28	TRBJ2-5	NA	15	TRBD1	CASSSSGTGGEETYF	TGTGCCAGCAGTTCGTCCGGGACAGGGGGCGAAGAAACCTACTTC
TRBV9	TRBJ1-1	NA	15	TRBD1	CASSVAAGGWTEAFF	TGTGCCAGCAGCGTAGCGGCAGGGGGCTGGACTGAAGCTTTCTTT
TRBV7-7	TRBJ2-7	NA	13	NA	CASSLDSSYEQYF	TGTGCCAGCAGCTTAGACAGCTCCTACGAGCAGTACTTC
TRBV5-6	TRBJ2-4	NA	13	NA	CASSFDRMNIQYF	TGTGCCAGCAGTTTCGACAGGATGAACATTCAGTACTTC
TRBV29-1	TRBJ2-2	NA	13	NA	CSVAGRNTGELFF	TGCAGCGTTGCCGGACGAAACACCGGGGAGCTGTTTTTT
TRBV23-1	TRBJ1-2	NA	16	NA	CASSQSPGAWNYGYTF	TGCGCCAGCAGTCAATCTCCGGGGGCCTGGAACTATGGCTACACCTTC
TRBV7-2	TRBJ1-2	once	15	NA	CASSLVQGKNYGYTF	TGTGCCAGCAGCTTAGTACAGGGTAAAAACTATGGCTACACCTTC
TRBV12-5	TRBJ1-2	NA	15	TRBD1	CASGVGQGAHLGYTF	TGTGCTAGTGGTGTGGGGCAGGGGGCCCATCTTGGCTACACCTTC
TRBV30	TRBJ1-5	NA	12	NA	CAWSGQFQPQHF	TGTGCCTGGAGTGGCCAGTTTCAGCCCCAGCATTTT
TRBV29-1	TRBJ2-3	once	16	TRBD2	CSVEGGLAGSTDTQYF	TGCAGCGTTGAGGGGGGACTAGCGGGGAGCACAGATACGCAGTATTTT
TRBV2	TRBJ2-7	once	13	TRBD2	CASSKERGYEQYF	TGTGCCAGCAGTAAAGAGCGGGGCTACGAGCAGTACTTC
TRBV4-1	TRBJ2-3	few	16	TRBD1	CASSPSLGQFTDTQYF	TGCGCCAGCAGCCCCTCCCTGGGACAGTTCACAGATACGCAGTATTTT
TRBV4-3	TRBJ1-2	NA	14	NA	CAPAAWLPNYGYTF	TGCGCGCCAGCAGCCTGGCTTCCCAACTATGGCTACACCTTC
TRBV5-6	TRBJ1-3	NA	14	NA	CASSLAVAGNTIYF	TGTGCCAGCAGCTTGGCCGTGGCTGGAAACACCATATATTTT
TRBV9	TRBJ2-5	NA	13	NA	CASSVVGQETQYF	TGTGCCAGCAGCGTCGTGGGCCAAGAGACCCAGTACTTC
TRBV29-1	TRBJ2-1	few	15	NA	CSVGPGTLQAGEQFF	TGCAGCGTTGGTCCCGGGACCCTTCAAGCGGGTGAGCAGTTCTTC
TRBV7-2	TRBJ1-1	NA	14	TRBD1	CASSPGQGMTEAFF	TGTGCCAGCAGCCCTGGACAGGGGATGACTGAAGCTTTCTTT
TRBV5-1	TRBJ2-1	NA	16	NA	CASSLDPGGAVGEQFF	TGCGCCAGCAGCTTGGATCCCGGGGGCGCGGTCGGTGAGCAGTTCTTC
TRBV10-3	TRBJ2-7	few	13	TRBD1	CAISPGQGNEQYF	TGTGCCATCAGCCCGGGACAGGGCAACGAGCAGTACTTC
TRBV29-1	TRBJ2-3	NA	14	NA	CSVDQGLGTDTQYF	TGCAGCGTTGATCAGGGACTGGGCACAGATACGCAGTATTTT
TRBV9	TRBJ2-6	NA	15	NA	CASSARDSWANVLTF	TGTGCCAGCAGCGCCCGGGACTCGTGGGCCAACGTCCTGACTTTC
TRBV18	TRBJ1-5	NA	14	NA	CASSPRPTDQPQHF	TGTGCCAGCTCACCACGACCGACAGATCAGCCCCAGCATTTT
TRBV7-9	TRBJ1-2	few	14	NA	CASSLESENYGYTF	TGTGCCAGCAGCTTAGAGTCAGAAAACTATGGCTACACCTTC
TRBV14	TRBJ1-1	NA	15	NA	CASSQDWQQNTEAFF	TGTGCCAGCAGCCAAGATTGGCAGCAGAACACTGAAGCTTTCTTT
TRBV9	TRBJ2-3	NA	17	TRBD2	CASSVGLAGARTDTQYF	TGTGCCAGCAGCGTAGGACTAGCGGGGGCCCGCACAGATACGCAGTATTTT
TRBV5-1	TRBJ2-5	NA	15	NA	CASSLVGTPQETQYF	TGCGCCAGCAGCTTGGTAGGGACACCTCAAGAGACCCAGTACTTC
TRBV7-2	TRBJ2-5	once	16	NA	CASSLARGRTQETQYF	TGTGCCAGCAGCCTCGCACGGGGACGGACCCAAGAGACCCAGTACTTC
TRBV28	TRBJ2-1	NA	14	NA	CASSPSGLHNEQFF	TGTGCCAGCAGTCCCTCGGGCCTTCACAATGAGCAGTTCTTC
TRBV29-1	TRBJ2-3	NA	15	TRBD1	CSVEGNRGPTDTQYF	TGCAGCGTTGAAGGGAACAGGGGGCCCACAGATACGCAGTATTTT
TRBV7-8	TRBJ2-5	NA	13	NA	CASRSTGQETQYF	TGTGCCAGCAGATCGACAGGTCAAGAGACCCAGTACTTC
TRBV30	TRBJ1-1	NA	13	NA	CAWSVGADTEAFF	TGTGCCTGGAGTGTAGGGGCTGACACTGAAGCTTTCTTT
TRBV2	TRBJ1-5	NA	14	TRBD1	CASRLGQGYQPQHF	TGTGCCAGCAGGCTCGGACAGGGCTATCAGCCCCAGCATTTT
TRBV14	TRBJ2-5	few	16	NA	CASSQDYRRGGETQYF	TGTGCCAGCAGCCAAGATTACAGGCGAGGGGGTGAGACCCAGTACTTC
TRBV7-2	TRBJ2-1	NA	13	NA	CASSLALRREQFF	TGTGCCAGCAGCTTAGCATTACGACGGGAGCAGTTCTTC
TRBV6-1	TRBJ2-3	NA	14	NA	CASSERSSADTQYF	TGTGCCAGCAGTGAACGGTCTAGCGCAGATACGCAGTATTTT
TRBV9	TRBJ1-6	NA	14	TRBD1	CASSARTGFSPLHF	TGTGCCAGCAGCGCAAGGACAGGTTTTTCACCCCTCCACTTT
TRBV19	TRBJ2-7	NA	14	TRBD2	CASSPGTSGYEQYF	TGTGCCAGTAGTCCCGGGACTAGCGGCTACGAGCAGTACTTC
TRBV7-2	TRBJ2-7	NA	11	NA	CASSRDGEQYF	TGTGCCAGCAGCCGGGACGGCGAGCAGTACTTC
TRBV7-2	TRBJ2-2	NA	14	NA	CASSSQRGTGELFF	TGTGCCAGCAGCTCCCAAAGGGGAACCGGGGAGCTGTTTTTT
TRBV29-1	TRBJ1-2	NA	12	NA	CSVVAGSYGYTF	TGCAGCGTTGTAGCAGGGAGCTATGGCTACACCTTC